This is a list of T cell receptor beta chains from one sample in a study of blood T cell repertoires in COVID-19. The method was immunoSEQ multiplex PCR; TCRdb's version includes in-frame clones alone and lacks a portion of them. The table records roughly 250,000 clones, 88% of them present only once. Sequences were obtained from peripheral blood. The receptors stem from a woman between 40 and 50 years old who had recovered from COVID-19. CDR3s include the opening cysteine and the closing phenylalanine or tryptophan. A D gene is named only where the DNA matches it firmly. A clone size is listed for some rows: how often the clone was seen (once, few, many), or a class if it is expanded.

clone size	V gene	D gene	J gene	CDR3 DNA	CDR3 protein
NA	TRBV6-4	TRBD1	TRBJ1-2	TGTGCCAGCAGTACGACAGGGCTATCTGGCGGCTACACCTTC	CASSTTGLSGGYTF
NA	TRBV12-3/TRBV12-4	NA	TRBJ2-7	TGTGCCAGCAGTTTAGGCCAGGGTGGTTGGTACTTC	CASSLGQGGWYF
NA	TRBV6-2/TRBV6-3	NA	TRBJ2-7	TGTGCCAGCAGTTACTCCGGTCCCCACGAGCAGTACTTC	CASSYSGPHEQYF
NA	TRBV7-2	TRBD1	TRBJ2-1	TGTGCCAGCAGCCCCCAAGGGACAGGGGACTACAATGAGCAGTTCTTC	CASSPQGTGDYNEQFF
NA	TRBV7-9	TRBD1	TRBJ2-2	TGTGCCAGCAGCCATAAGGGACAGTCGAACACCGGGGAGCTGTTTTTT	CASSHKGQSNTGELFF
NA	TRBV18	TRBD2	TRBJ2-7	TGTGCCAGCTCACTGGCTAGCGGGGGGAAGATTACCCATTCGGGTTACGAGCAGTACTTC	CASSLASGGKITHSGYEQYF
once	TRBV3-1/TRBV3-2	NA	TRBJ1-5	TGTGCCAGCAGCGGAATGGGGGCCTCGAATCAGCCCCAGCATTTT	CASSGMGASNQPQHF
few	TRBV19	NA	TRBJ2-2	TGTGCCAGTAGTTCAAACATGAACACCGGGGAGCTGTTTTTT	CASSSNMNTGELFF
few	TRBV19	TRBD1	TRBJ1-2	TGTGCCAGTAGTATACCATCGGGCAGGGGGCACGGCTACACCTTC	CASSIPSGRGHGYTF
NA	TRBV5-6	NA	TRBJ2-2	TGTGCCAGCAGCTCGGGACTGATCACCGGGGAGCTGTTTTTT	CASSSGLITGELFF
NA	TRBV11-3	NA	TRBJ2-7	TGTGCCAGCAGCTCGAACAGAAACTACGAGCAGTACTTC	CASSSNRNYEQYF
NA	TRBV7-2	TRBD1	TRBJ2-7	TGTGCCAGCAGCCCAAAGTCAGGGGGCTACGAGCAGTACTTC	CASSPKSGGYEQYF
NA	TRBV7-2	TRBD1	TRBJ1-3	TGTGCCAGCAGCTTACAGGGGGTCTCTGGAAACACCATATATTTT	CASSLQGVSGNTIYF
NA	TRBV30	NA	TRBJ2-1	TGTGCCTGGAGTGTTCTTACAGGGATGGGTGGTGAGCAGTTCTTC	CAWSVLTGMGGEQFF
once	TRBV5-5	NA	TRBJ2-2	TGTGCCAGCAGCTTGTCGACAGGTAACACCGGGGAGCTGTTTTTT	CASSLSTGNTGELFF
NA	TRBV19	NA	TRBJ2-7	TGTGCCAGTGCACGAGGGGGGGCAGCCTACTTGGACGAGCAGTACTTC	CASARGGAAYLDEQYF
NA	TRBV19	TRBD2	TRBJ2-7	TGTGCCAGTAGTAGGGGACTAGCGGCCCCCTACGAGCAGTACTTC	CASSRGLAAPYEQYF
many	TRBV27	NA	TRBJ1-1	TGTGCCAGCAGTTTGTATGGGGGGGCGAACACTGAAGCTTTCTTT	CASSLYGGANTEAFF
once	TRBV29-1	TRBD1	TRBJ2-5	TGCAGCGTGGGACAGGGAGGCGAGACCCAGTACTTC	CSVGQGGETQYF
many	TRBV30	NA	TRBJ2-5	TGTGCCTGGAGAAGACTCCTGTACCAAGAGACCCAGTACTTC	CAWRRLLYQETQYF
NA	TRBV5-6	TRBD2	TRBJ2-7	TGTGCCAGCAGCTTGGGTCTAGCGGGAGACGAGCAGTACTTC	CASSLGLAGDEQYF
NA	TRBV6-6	TRBD1	TRBJ1-4	TGTGCCAGCAGCTGGGACAGGGTCGATGAAAAACTGTTTTTT	CASSWDRVDEKLFF
NA	TRBV9	NA	TRBJ1-6	TGTGCCAGCAGCGCGCGACAAGGCTTTAATTCACCCCTCCACTTT	CASSARQGFNSPLHF
NA	TRBV5-1	NA	TRBJ2-1	TGCGCCAGCAGCTGGACTGGAAGCTCCTACAATGAGCAGTTCTTC	CASSWTGSSYNEQFF
NA	TRBV5-4	NA	TRBJ2-2	TGTGCCAGCAGCTTGGGACTAGGGGACACCGGGGAGCTGTTTTTT	CASSLGLGDTGELFF
NA	TRBV6-5	TRBD1	TRBJ1-5	TGTGCCAGCAGGAGAAACAGGGGAAGCAATCAGCCCCAGCATTTT	CASRRNRGSNQPQHF
NA	TRBV18	TRBD1	TRBJ1-2	TGTGCCAGCTCACCAGACAGGGGCCTTAACTATGGCTACACCTTC	CASSPDRGLNYGYTF
NA	TRBV5-1	TRBD2	TRBJ2-1	TGCGCCAGCAGCGCTCGGCCCGGGACTAGCGGGAGCTATGAGCAGTTCTTC	CASSARPGTSGSYEQFF
NA	TRBV5-4	NA	TRBJ1-4	TGTGCCAGCAGTCGTAAACAGGACAATGAAAAACTGTTTTTT	CASSRKQDNEKLFF
NA	TRBV7-2	NA	TRBJ2-7	TGTGCCAGCAGCTTAGATTCCGCGTTCGAGCAGTACTTC	CASSLDSAFEQYF
NA	TRBV19	TRBD1	TRBJ1-2	TGTGCCAGTAGTATAGTTGTTGGGACAGTTTTTTATGGCTACACCTTC	CASSIVVGTVFYGYTF
few	TRBV6-2/TRBV6-3	NA	TRBJ2-5	TGTGCCAGCAGTTACGGCGGCAGACAAGAGACCCAGTACTTC	CASSYGGRQETQYF
NA	TRBV5-5	NA	TRBJ2-1	TGTGCCAGCAGCTTAGGGGCCAACAATGAGCAGTTCTTC	CASSLGANNEQFF
few	TRBV4-1	NA	TRBJ1-2	TGCGCCAGCAGCCAAGCGCAGGGTTTGGGTGGCTACACCTTC	CASSQAQGLGGYTF
NA	TRBV4-3	TRBD2	TRBJ2-1	TGCGCCAGCAGCCAAGATACCCCAACCGGGACTACATACAATGAGCAGTTCTTC	CASSQDTPTGTTYNEQFF
NA	TRBV7-2	TRBD2	TRBJ2-1	TGTGCCAGCAGCTTAGATCCAGCGGGAATTTCACAGTTCTTC	CASSLDPAGISQFF
NA	TRBV30	NA	TRBJ2-1	TGTGCCTGGAGTGCGGGGTTAGAATACAATGAGCAGTTCTTC	CAWSAGLEYNEQFF
NA	TRBV6-6	NA	TRBJ1-5	TGTGCCAGCAGTAACGGGGGTCATAGCAATCAGCCCCAGCATTTT	CASSNGGHSNQPQHF
few	TRBV7-7	NA	TRBJ2-7	TGTGCTAGCAGCTTCCAAGTCGGGGACGAGCAGTACTTC	CASSFQVGDEQYF
NA	TRBV11-2	TRBD1	TRBJ2-4	TGTGCCAGCAGCTTTACAGGGGCCGTGGCCAAAAACATTCAGTACTTC	CASSFTGAVAKNIQYF
once	TRBV28	NA	TRBJ2-7	TGTGCCAGCAGGTGGCAGGCAAGCGAGCAGTACTTC	CASRWQASEQYF
once	TRBV19	NA	TRBJ1-2	TGTGCCAGTAGTATAGTATTTCCGAACTATGGCTACACCTTC	CASSIVFPNYGYTF
NA	TRBV4-2	TRBD1	TRBJ1-5	TGTGCCAGCAGCCGACATGCCGGGACAGGGGATAGCAATCAGCCCCAGCATTTT	CASSRHAGTGDSNQPQHF
once	TRBV3-1/TRBV3-2	TRBD1	TRBJ1-2	TGTGCCAGCAGCCAGACAGGGGGCGGCTACACCTTC	CASSQTGGGYTF
NA	TRBV30	NA	TRBJ1-2	TGTGCCTGGGTCACGAGGGGGTACGGAGGCTACACCTTC	CAWVTRGYGGYTF
NA	TRBV28	TRBD1	TRBJ1-2	TGTGCCAGCACTATACGGACAGGGTATTATAGGGAAGGCTACACCTTC	CASTIRTGYYREGYTF
NA	TRBV20-1	TRBD2	TRBJ2-1	TGCAGTGCTAGTAGGGGTGCCCTAGCGGGGGGGCTTCGGTCCTACAATGAGCAGTTCTTC	CSASRGALAGGLRSYNEQFF
NA	TRBV24-1	TRBD2	TRBJ2-1	TGTGCCACCAGTGACCCCGGCGGGGGGGCGCGTAATGAGCAGTTCTTC	CATSDPGGGARNEQFF
NA	TRBV12-5	TRBD1	TRBJ1-1	TGTGCTAGTGGTCGAGCAGGGGGTTGGGCTGAAGCTTTCTTT	CASGRAGGWAEAFF
once	TRBV7-8	NA	TRBJ2-1	TGTGCCAGCAGCTTAGGACTAGACCTTGAGCAGTTCTTC	CASSLGLDLEQFF
NA	TRBV11-2	NA	TRBJ2-7	TGTGCCAGCAGCTTAGGATTCACTATCGAGCAGTACTTC	CASSLGFTIEQYF
NA	TRBV7-2	NA	TRBJ2-6	TGTGCCATAACCCGGGACTCTGGGGCCAACGTCCTGACTTTC	CAITRDSGANVLTF
NA	TRBV5-1	NA	TRBJ2-7	TGCGCCAGCAGATGGGAGGAGCAGTACTTC	CASRWEEQYF
NA	TRBV5-1	NA	TRBJ2-6	TGCGCCAGCAGCTTGACGAGGAGCTCTGGGGCCAACGTCCTGACTTTC	CASSLTRSSGANVLTF
NA	TRBV6-6	NA	TRBJ2-5	TGTGCCAGCAGTTACGGGGAGGGACATAATCAAGAGACCCAGTACTTC	CASSYGEGHNQETQYF
few	TRBV7-2	NA	TRBJ2-7	TGTGCCAGCAGCTTAGCGGGAGTGGGCCACGAGCAGTACTTC	CASSLAGVGHEQYF
few	TRBV2	NA	TRBJ1-5	TGTGCCAGCGCTCAGCCTCTAGCGGATCAGCCCCAGCATTTT	CASAQPLADQPQHF
NA	TRBV9	TRBD2	TRBJ2-5	TGTGCCAGCGGAGGACTAGCGGATCCCCAAGAGACCCAGTACTTC	CASGGLADPQETQYF
once	TRBV19	TRBD1	TRBJ1-2	TGTGCCAGTACGCCCGGGGGACAGAACTATGGCTACACCTTC	CASTPGGQNYGYTF